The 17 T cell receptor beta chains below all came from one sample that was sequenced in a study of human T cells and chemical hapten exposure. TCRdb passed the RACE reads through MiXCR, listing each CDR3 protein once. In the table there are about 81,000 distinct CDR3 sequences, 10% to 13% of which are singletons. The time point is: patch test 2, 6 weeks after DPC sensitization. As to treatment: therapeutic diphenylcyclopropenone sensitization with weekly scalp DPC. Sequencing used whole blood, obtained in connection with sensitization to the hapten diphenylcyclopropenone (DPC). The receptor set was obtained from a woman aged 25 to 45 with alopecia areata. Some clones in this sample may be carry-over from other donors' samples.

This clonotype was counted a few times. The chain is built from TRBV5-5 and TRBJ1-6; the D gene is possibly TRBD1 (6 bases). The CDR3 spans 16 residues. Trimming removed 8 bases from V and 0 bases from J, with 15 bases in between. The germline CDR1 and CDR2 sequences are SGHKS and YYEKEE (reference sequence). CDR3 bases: TGTGCCAGTGGTCGGACAGAGAGCTCCTATAATTCACCCCTCCACTTT. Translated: CASGRTESSYNSPLHF. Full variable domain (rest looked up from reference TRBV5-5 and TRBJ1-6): DAGVTQSPTHLIKTRGQQVTLRCSPISGHKSVSWYQQVLGQGPQFIFQYYEKEERGRGNFPDRFSARQFPNYSSELNVNALLLGDSALYLCASGRTESSYNSPLHFGNGTRLTVT.

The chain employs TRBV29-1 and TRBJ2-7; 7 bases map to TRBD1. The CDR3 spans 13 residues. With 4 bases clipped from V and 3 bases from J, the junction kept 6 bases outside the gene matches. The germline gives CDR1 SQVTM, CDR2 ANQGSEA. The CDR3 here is CSVVLGTDYEQYF. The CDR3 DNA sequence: TGCAGCGTTGTACTCGGGACAGACTACGAGCAGTACTTC.

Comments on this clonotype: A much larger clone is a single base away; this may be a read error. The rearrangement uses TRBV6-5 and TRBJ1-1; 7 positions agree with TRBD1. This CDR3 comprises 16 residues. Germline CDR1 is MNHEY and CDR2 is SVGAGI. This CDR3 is CATSSGQAGKDTEAFF. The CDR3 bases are TGTGCCACCAGTTCCGGACAGGCCGGGAAGGACACTGAAGCTTTCTTT.

The DNA for the CDR3 is TGCAGCGTGCCGCCCAGGGGACAGGGGGCTCAGCCCCAGCATTTT. As protein: CSVPPRGQGAQPQHF. The chain combines TRBV29-1 with TRBJ1-5; 12 positions agree with TRBD1. The V and J ends lost 6 bases and 6 bases, in that order; junction bases with no gene match: 9. From germline, CDR1 is SQVTM and CDR2 ANQGSEA. The CDR3 has 15 amino acids.

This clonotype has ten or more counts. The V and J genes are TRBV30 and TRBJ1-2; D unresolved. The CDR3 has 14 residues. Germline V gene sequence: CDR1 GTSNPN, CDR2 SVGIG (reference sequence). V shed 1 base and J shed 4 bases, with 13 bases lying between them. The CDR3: CAWSETEALYGYTF. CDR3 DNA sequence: TGTGCCTGGAGTGAAACAGAAGCCCTCTATGGCTACACCTTC. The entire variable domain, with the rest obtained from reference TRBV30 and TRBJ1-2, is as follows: SQTIHQWPATLVQPVGSPLSLECTVEGTSNPNLYWYRQAAGRGLQLLFYSVGIGQISSEVPQNLSASRPQDRQFILSSKKLLLSDSGFYLCAWSETEALYGYTFGSGTRLTVV.

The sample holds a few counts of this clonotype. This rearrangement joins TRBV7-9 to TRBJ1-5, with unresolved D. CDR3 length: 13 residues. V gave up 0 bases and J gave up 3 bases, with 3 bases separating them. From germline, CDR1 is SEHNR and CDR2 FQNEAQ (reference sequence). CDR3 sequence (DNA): TGTGCCAGCAGCTTAGCTAACAATCAGCCCCAGCATTTT. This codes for CASSLANNQPQHF.

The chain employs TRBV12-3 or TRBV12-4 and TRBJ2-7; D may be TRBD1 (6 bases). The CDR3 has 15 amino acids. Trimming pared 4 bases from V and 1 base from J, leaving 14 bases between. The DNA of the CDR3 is TGTGCCAGCAGTTCCACAGGGTCGAGTTCCTACGAGCAGTACTTC. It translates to CASSSTGSSSYEQYF.

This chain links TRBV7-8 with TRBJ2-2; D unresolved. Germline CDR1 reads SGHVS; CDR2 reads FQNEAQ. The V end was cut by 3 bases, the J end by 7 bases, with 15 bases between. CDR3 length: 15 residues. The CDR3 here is CASSFGFWTGGELFF. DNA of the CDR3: TGTGCCAGCAGCTTCGGCTTTTGGACGGGCGGGGAGCTGTTTTTT.

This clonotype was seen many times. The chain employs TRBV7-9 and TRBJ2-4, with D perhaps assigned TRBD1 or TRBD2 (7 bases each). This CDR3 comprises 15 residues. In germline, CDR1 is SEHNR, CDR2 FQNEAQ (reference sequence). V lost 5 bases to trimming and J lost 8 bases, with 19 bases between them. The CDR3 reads CASSSGTAGGDIQYF. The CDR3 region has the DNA TGTGCCAGCAGCAGCGGGACAGCAGGAGGGGACATTCAGTACTTC.

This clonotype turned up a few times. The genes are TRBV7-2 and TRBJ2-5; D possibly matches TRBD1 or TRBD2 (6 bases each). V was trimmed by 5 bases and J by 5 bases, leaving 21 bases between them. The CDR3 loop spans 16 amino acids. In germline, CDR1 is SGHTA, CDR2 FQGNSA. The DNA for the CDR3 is TGTGCCAGCAGCCCCGCTGGGGGGCTAGGAGGGGAGACCCAGTACTTC. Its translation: CASSPAGGLGGETQYF.

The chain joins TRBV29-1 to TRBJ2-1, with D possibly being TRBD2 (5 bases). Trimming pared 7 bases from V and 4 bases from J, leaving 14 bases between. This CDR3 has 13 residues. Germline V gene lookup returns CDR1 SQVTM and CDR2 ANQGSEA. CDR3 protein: CSAADWTYNEQFF. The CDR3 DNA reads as TGCAGCGCAGCGGACTGGACTTACAATGAGCAGTTCTTC.

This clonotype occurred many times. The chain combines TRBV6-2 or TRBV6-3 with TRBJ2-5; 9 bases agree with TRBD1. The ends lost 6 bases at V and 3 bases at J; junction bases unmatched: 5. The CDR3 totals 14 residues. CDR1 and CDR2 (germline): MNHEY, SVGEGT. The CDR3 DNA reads TGTGCCAGCAGGGACAGGGGCCCCGAAGAGACCCAGTACTTC. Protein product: CASRDRGPEETQYF.

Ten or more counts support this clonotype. The chain's CDR3 is CASSLLPGQSSKFF. CDR3 coding DNA: TGTGCCAGCAGCTTACTCCCAGGACAGTCCTCGAAGTTCTTC. The V call is TRBV7-3, the J call TRBJ2-1, with D possibly matching TRBD1 (6 bases). Trimming removed 2 bases from V and 14 bases from J, with 19 bases in between. This CDR3 spans 14 amino acids. Germline V gene sequence: CDR1 SGHTA, CDR2 FQGTGA. The full variable domain, with the rest looked up from reference TRBV7-3 and TRBJ2-1, is GAGVSQTPSNKVTEKGKYVELRCDPISGHTALYWYRQSLGQGPEFLIYFQGTGAADDSGLPNDRFFAVRPEGSVSTLKIQRTERGDSAVYLCASSLLPGQSSKFFGPGTRLTVL.

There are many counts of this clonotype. The CDR3 nucleotides are TGCAGCGTTGACCCGACTAGCTCCTACGAGCAGTACTTC. It specifies CSVDPTSSYEQYF. The chain employs TRBV29-1 and TRBJ2-7, with TRBD2 as a possible D gene (6 bases). The germline CDR1 and CDR2 sequences are SQVTM and ANQGSEA. CDR3 size: 13 residues. V was shortened by 3 bases and J by 0 bases, with 9 bases between the two germline ends.

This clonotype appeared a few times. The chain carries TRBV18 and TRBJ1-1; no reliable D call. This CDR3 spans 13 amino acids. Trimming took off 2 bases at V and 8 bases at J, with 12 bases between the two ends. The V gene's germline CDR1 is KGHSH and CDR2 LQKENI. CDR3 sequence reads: CASSPYQRAEAFF. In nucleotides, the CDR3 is TGTGCCAGCTCACCATACCAGCGTGCCGAAGCTTTCTTT.

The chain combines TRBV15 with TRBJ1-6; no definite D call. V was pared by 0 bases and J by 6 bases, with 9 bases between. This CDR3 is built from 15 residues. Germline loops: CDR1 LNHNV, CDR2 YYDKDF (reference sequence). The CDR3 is CATSREQGANSPLHF. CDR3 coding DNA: TGTGCCACCAGCAGAGAACAAGGAGCTAATTCACCCCTCCACTTT.

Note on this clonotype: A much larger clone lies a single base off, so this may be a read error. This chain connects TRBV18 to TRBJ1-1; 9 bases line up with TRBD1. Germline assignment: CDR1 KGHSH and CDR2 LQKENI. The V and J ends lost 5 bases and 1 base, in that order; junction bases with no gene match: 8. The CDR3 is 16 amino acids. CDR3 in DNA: TGTGCCAGCTCATCACTACAGGGGGCGACGAACACTGAAGCTTTCTTT. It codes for CASSSLQGATNTEAFF.